Below, 7 T cell receptor beta chains from the same sample are listed, as sequenced in a study of T cells in Graves' hyperthyroidism and ophthalmopathy. It was RNA transcripts that yielded the amplified TCR beta CDR3 regions. A first-round RT-PCR of the TCR CDR3 used the HTBI primer set. In TCRdb, the multiplex PCR reads were re-called with MiXCR into one record per CDR3 protein. The profile covers approximately 370,000 distinct CDR3 sequences, with under 15% appearing a single time and about 30% taken by the ten largest. What was sequenced was blood. The receptors derive from a woman aged 30 to 39 with Graves' hyperthyroidism.

In this sample, this clonotype turned up many times. The CDR3 spells CASSLRGGAYEQYF. The CDR3 DNA sequence: TGTGCCAGCAGTTTAAGGGGGGGGGCCTACGAGCAGTACTTC. The chain has TRBV27 and TRBJ2-7, with D maybe TRBD2 (7 bases). Germline lookup yields CDR1 MNHEY and CDR2 SMNVEV (reference sequence). CDR3 size: 14 residues. V lost 2 bases to trimming and J lost 2 bases, with 10 bases between them.

This clonotype came up many times. V and J are TRBV27 and TRBJ2-1; 9 bases are shared with TRBD1. The trim removed 6 bases at V and 4 bases at J, leaving 1 base unmatched. This CDR3 has 13 amino acids. CDR1 MNHEY and CDR2 SMNVEV come from the germline V gene (reference sequence). The CDR3 reads CASSGQGYNEQFF. Written as DNA, the CDR3 is TGTGCCAGCAGCGGACAGGGGTACAATGAGCAGTTCTTC.

This clonotype was counted only a few times. The chain carries TRBV4-1 and TRBJ1-4; 8 bases map to TRBD1. The CDR3 is made up of 16 amino acids. The germline CDR1 and CDR2 sequences are MGHRA and YSYEKL. Trimming at V came to 2 bases and at J to 5 bases, leaving 7 bases not matched to a gene. The CDR3 sequence is CASSQWGRDRNEKLFF. CDR3 bases: TGCGCCAGCAGCCAATGGGGCCGGGACAGGAATGAAAAACTGTTTTTT.

The chain recombines TRBV19 with TRBJ2-5; 12 nucleotides agree with TRBD2. CDR1 LNHDA and CDR2 SQIVND come from the germline V gene (reference sequence). The CDR3 is 15 amino acids. Germline trimming cut 8 bases from V and 1 base from J; bases unmatched to any gene: 5. This chain's CDR3 is CASRGLAGPQETQYF. Here the CDR3 DNA reads TGTGCCAGTCGAGGACTAGCGGGGCCCCAAGAGACCCAGTACTTC.

The genes are TRBV28 and TRBJ2-2; D unclear. V shed 8 bases and J shed 6 bases, with 10 bases lying between them. Germline V gene lookup returns CDR1 MDHEN and CDR2 SYDVKM. This CDR3 region has 12 residues. CDR3 coding DNA: TGTGCCAGCGTTGGGGTGGCCGGGGAGCTGTTTTTT. It is translated as CASVGVAGELFF.

The CDR3 region has the DNA TGCAGTGCTGTGCCCGCGGAAAGAAATTCACCCCTCCACTTT. Its protein product is CSAVPAERNSPLHF. This chain links TRBV20-1 with TRBJ1-6; D gene ambiguous. Between the trimmed V and J ends, which lost 5 bases and 7 bases, there was a span of 15 bases. Germline loops: CDR1 DFQATT, CDR2 SNEGSKA (reference sequence). This CDR3 is 14 amino acids long.

Details on this clonotype: In this CDR3 the conserved last residue, phenylalanine or tryptophan, is missing, so a read error is likely. The chain employs TRBV9 and TRBJ1-2, with 8 positions matching TRBD1. V shed 3 bases and J 6 bases; nucleotides not matched to a gene: 7. CDR1 is SGDLS, CDR2 YYNGEE, per germline. The CDR3 length is 14 residues. The CDR3 nucleotides read TGTGCCAGCAGCGCGAACCCGGGACAGGATGGCTACACCCTC. Translating gives CASSANPGQDGYTL.